The T cell receptor (beta chain) under discussion was sequenced for a study of technical replicates of blood from a few donors. Sequencing used immunoSEQ multiplex PCR; TCRdb keeps in-frame clones, though not all of them. The table lists over 50,000 clones, approximately 87% of them singletons. The CDR3 consists of 12 residues. Germline assignment: CDR1 GTSNPN and CDR2 SVGIG (reference sequence). This clone turned up a few times. The TCR was taken from a human donor in good health. Some clones in this sample may be carry-over from other donors' samples. The specimen was PBMCs. The rearrangement uses TRBV30 and TRBJ2-7; possible D gene TRBD1, 7 bases. Here the CDR3 reads CAGGRGSYEQYF. CDR3 DNA: TGTGCGGGGGGCAGGGGGTCCTACGAGCAGTACTTC. Complete variable domain (other parts from reference TRBV30 and TRBJ2-7): SQTIHQWPATLVQPVGSPLSLECTVEGTSNPNLYWYRQAAGRGLQLLFYSVGIGQISSEVPQNLSASRPQDRQFILSSKKLLLSDSGFYLCAGGRGSYEQYFGPGTRLTVT.